A selection of T cell receptor beta chains follows, all from one sample in a study of metastatic and nonmetastatic thyroid tumors. TCRdb redid the clone calls on the PCR reads using MiXCR. The table lists 30,000 to 40,000 clones, about 15% of them singletons. Input material: blood. The origin of the receptors is a male donor with papillary thyroid cancer or a benign thyroid nodule (not recorded which). Some clones in this sample may be carry-over from other donors' samples. Both conserved end residues are part of each CDR3. A D gene is named only where the DNA matches it firmly. A clone size is listed for some rows: how often the clone was seen (once, few, many), or a class if it is expanded.

abundance: many
d_gene: .
j_gene: TRBJ2-1
v_gene: TRBV7-2
CDR3aa: CASSFKRDNEQFF
CDR3nt: TGTGCCAGCAGCTTTAAGCGGGACAATGAGCAGTTCTTC

abundance: .
d_gene: .
j_gene: TRBJ1-2
v_gene: TRBV4-3
CDR3aa: CASSQGLNSGVRYGYTF
CDR3nt: TGCGCCAGCAGCCAGGGTCTAAACTCCGGGGTACGATATGGCTACACCTTC

abundance: many
d_gene: .
j_gene: TRBJ2-7
v_gene: TRBV5-1
CDR3aa: CASSLVGSEQYF
CDR3nt: TGCGCCAGCAGCTTGGTTGGATCCGAGCAGTACTTC

abundance: many
d_gene: .
j_gene: TRBJ1-4
v_gene: TRBV28
CDR3aa: CASTPNEKLFF
CDR3nt: TGTGCCAGCACCCCTAATGAAAAACTGTTTTTT

abundance: many
d_gene: .
j_gene: TRBJ1-2
v_gene: TRBV18
CDR3aa: CASSPPVNGGLGYTF
CDR3nt: TGTGCCAGCTCACCACCGGTAAACGGGGGTTTGGGCTACACCTTC

abundance: many
d_gene: .
j_gene: TRBJ2-7
v_gene: TRBV5-1
CDR3aa: CASSREEWGGYEQYF
CDR3nt: TGCGCCAGCAGCCGGGAAGAGTGGGGCGGGTACGAGCAGTACTTC

abundance: few
d_gene: TRBD2
j_gene: TRBJ2-3
v_gene: TRBV12-5
CDR3aa: CASGLGLAGCTYTQYF
CDR3nt: TGTGCTAGTGGTTTGGGACTAGCGGGATGCACATATACGCAGTATTTT

abundance: many
d_gene: TRBD1
j_gene: TRBJ2-7
v_gene: TRBV5-1
CDR3aa: CASSWIRDRGSYEQYF
CDR3nt: TGCGCCAGCAGCTGGATACGGGACAGGGGTTCCTACGAGCAGTACTTC

abundance: many
d_gene: .
j_gene: TRBJ1-3
v_gene: TRBV30
CDR3aa: CAWSLPLGRIGNTIYF
CDR3nt: TGTGCCTGGAGTCTACCATTGGGCAGAATCGGAAACACCATATATTTT

abundance: many
d_gene: .
j_gene: TRBJ2-4
v_gene: TRBV30
CDR3aa: CAWWQGGNIQYF
CDR3nt: TGTGCCTGGTGGCAGGGCGGAAACATTCAGTACTTC

abundance: many
d_gene: TRBD1
j_gene: TRBJ2-7
v_gene: TRBV20-1
CDR3aa: CSALRGGNEQYF
CDR3nt: TGCAGTGCACTGCGAGGGGGCAACGAGCAGTACTTC

abundance: many
d_gene: TRBD1
j_gene: TRBJ1-2
v_gene: TRBV3-1
CDR3aa: CASRIGTGGGYTF
CDR3nt: TGTGCCAGCAGAATAGGGACAGGAGGAGGCTACACCTTC

abundance: .
d_gene: .
j_gene: TRBJ2-2
v_gene: TRBV6-1
CDR3aa: CASSLMGVNTGEPSF
CDR3nt: TGTGCCAGCAGCCTCATGGGTGTGAACACCGGTGAGCCGTCTTTT

abundance: .
d_gene: TRBD2
j_gene: TRBJ2-3
v_gene: TRBV7-2
CDR3aa: CASSLAWREHVGDTQYF
CDR3nt: TGTGCCAGCAGCTTAGCTTGGCGGGAGCATGTCGGAGATACGCAGTATTTT

abundance: many
d_gene: .
j_gene: TRBJ1-6
v_gene: TRBV7-6
CDR3aa: CASSLGNSPLHF
CDR3nt: TGTGCCAGCAGCTTAGGGAATTCACCCCTCCACTTT

abundance: many
d_gene: .
j_gene: TRBJ2-7
v_gene: TRBV7-9
CDR3aa: CASSLLNTKYEQYF
CDR3nt: TGTGCCAGCAGTCTTCTCAACACCAAGTACGAGCAGTACTTC

abundance: few
d_gene: .
j_gene: TRBJ2-3
v_gene: TRBV12-3/TRBV12-4
CDR3aa: CASSTLGGRSDTQYF
CDR3nt: TGTGCCAGCAGCACCCTTGGGGGAAGATCAGATACGCAGTATTTT

abundance: .
d_gene: .
j_gene: TRBJ2-7
v_gene: TRBV30
CDR3aa: CARSLLGPYEQYF
CDR3nt: TGTGCCCGGAGTTTACTCGGACCCTACGAGCAGTACTTC

abundance: .
d_gene: .
j_gene: TRBJ2-1
v_gene: TRBV20-1
CDR3aa: CSARKKVNEQFF
CDR3nt: TGCAGTGCTAGAAAGAAAGTAAATGAGCAGTTCTTC

abundance: .
d_gene: .
j_gene: TRBJ1-6
v_gene: TRBV24-1
CDR3aa: CATWVTWIAEGTFFNSPLHF
CDR3nt: TGTGCCACCTGGGTTACTTGGATAGCGGAGGGGACGTTTTTTAATTCACCCCTCCACTTT

abundance: many
d_gene: .
j_gene: TRBJ2-6
v_gene: TRBV6-2/TRBV6-3
CDR3aa: CASSRSGANVLTF
CDR3nt: TGTGCCAGCAGCCGGTCTGGGGCCAACGTCCTGACTTTC

abundance: many
d_gene: .
j_gene: TRBJ2-3
v_gene: TRBV9
CDR3aa: CASAAAEGTDTQYF
CDR3nt: TGTGCCAGCGCGGCGGCCGAGGGGACAGATACGCAGTATTTT

abundance: many
d_gene: TRBD1
j_gene: TRBJ1-5
v_gene: TRBV6-6
CDR3aa: CASRLGVDRVETEQPQHF
CDR3nt: TGTGCCAGCAGACTAGGGGTGGACAGGGTGGAAACGGAGCAGCCCCAGCATTTT

abundance: many
d_gene: .
j_gene: TRBJ1-4
v_gene: TRBV15
CDR3aa: CATSRVLEEKLFF
CDR3nt: TGTGCCACCAGCAGAGTTCTAGAGGAAAAACTGTTTTTT

abundance: many
d_gene: .
j_gene: TRBJ2-7
v_gene: TRBV6-1
CDR3aa: CASMAAWEQYF
CDR3nt: TGTGCCAGCATGGCGGCCTGGGAGCAGTACTTC

abundance: .
d_gene: .
j_gene: TRBJ2-3
v_gene: TRBV5-5
CDR3aa: CSSSLVGPTKGTQYF
CDR3nt: TGTTCCAGCAGCTTGGTGGGGCCCACCAAAGGTACGCAGTATTTT

abundance: many
d_gene: .
j_gene: TRBJ1-2
v_gene: TRBV20-1
CDR3aa: CSAKFGNYGYTF
CDR3nt: TGCAGTGCTAAGTTTGGCAACTATGGCTACACCTTC

abundance: many
d_gene: .
j_gene: TRBJ1-5
v_gene: TRBV7-2
CDR3aa: CASSPTGFSNQPQHF
CDR3nt: TGTGCCAGCAGCCCTACAGGGTTTAGCAATCAGCCCCAGCATTTT

abundance: .
d_gene: TRBD1
j_gene: TRBJ2-7
v_gene: TRBV4-1
CDR3aa: CASSKPGQWARGEQYF
CDR3nt: TGCGCCAGCAGCAAACCGGGACAGTGGGCACGAGGCGAGCAGTACTTC

abundance: few
d_gene: .
j_gene: TRBJ1-1
v_gene: TRBV6-4
CDR3aa: CAAGVEGDTEAFF
CDR3nt: TGTGCCGCGGGGGTCGAAGGGGACACTGAAGCTTTCTTT

abundance: .
d_gene: TRBD1
j_gene: TRBJ2-7
v_gene: TRBV7-3
CDR3aa: CASSLGGQGHEQYF
CDR3nt: TGTGCCAGCAGCTTGGGGGGACAGGGCCACGAGCAGTACTTC

abundance: .
d_gene: .
j_gene: TRBJ1-5
v_gene: TRBV6-1
CDR3aa: CASGPWTVGKPQHF
CDR3nt: TGTGCCAGCGGCCCCTGGACAGTTGGCAAGCCCCAGCATTTT

abundance: .
d_gene: .
j_gene: TRBJ2-6
v_gene: TRBV19
CDR3aa: CASTTGASGNNVLTF
CDR3nt: TGTGCCAGTACCACGGGGGCCTCTGGGAACAACGTCCTGACTTTC

abundance: many
d_gene: TRBD1
j_gene: TRBJ1-1
v_gene: TRBV19
CDR3aa: CASSIDRDSEAFF
CDR3nt: TGTGCCAGTAGTATAGATCGGGACAGTGAAGCTTTCTTT

abundance: many
d_gene: TRBD1
j_gene: TRBJ1-2
v_gene: TRBV27
CDR3aa: CASKEIRQGSDGYTF
CDR3nt: TGTGCCAGCAAGGAAATTCGACAGGGTTCGGATGGCTACACCTTC

abundance: many
d_gene: .
j_gene: TRBJ2-3
v_gene: TRBV30
CDR3aa: CACNGAGGYTDTQYF
CDR3nt: TGTGCCTGCAATGGGGCAGGGGGGTACACAGATACGCAGTATTTT

abundance: many
d_gene: .
j_gene: TRBJ1-4
v_gene: TRBV11-1
CDR3aa: CASSPGQEKLFF
CDR3nt: TGTGCCAGCAGCCCGGGACAAGAAAAACTGTTTTTT

abundance: many
d_gene: .
j_gene: TRBJ2-1
v_gene: TRBV7-9
CDR3aa: CASSSSSPRDEQFF
CDR3nt: TGTGCCAGCAGCTCTAGTTCCCCAAGGGATGAGCAGTTCTTC

abundance: many
d_gene: .
j_gene: TRBJ1-1
v_gene: TRBV9
CDR3aa: CASSARGRGDRNTEAFF
CDR3nt: TGTGCCAGCAGCGCCCGGGGGAGGGGAGACAGGAACACTGAAGCTTTCTTT

abundance: many
d_gene: TRBD1
j_gene: TRBJ1-1
v_gene: TRBV7-8
CDR3aa: CASSADRGLGEAFF
CDR3nt: TGTGCCAGCAGCGCGGACAGGGGGCTTGGTGAAGCTTTCTTT

abundance: many
d_gene: TRBD1
j_gene: TRBJ1-1
v_gene: TRBV6-1
CDR3aa: CASSLQGRTEAFF
CDR3nt: TGTGCCAGCAGTCTACAGGGGCGGACTGAAGCTTTCTTT

abundance: few
d_gene: .
j_gene: TRBJ1-1
v_gene: TRBV5-4
CDR3aa: CASSLAGVSAEAFF
CDR3nt: TGTGCCAGCAGCTTGGCAGGAGTGAGCGCTGAAGCTTTCTTT

abundance: .
d_gene: TRBD1
j_gene: TRBJ1-2
v_gene: TRBV6-1
CDR3aa: CASRQGAYYGYTF
CDR3nt: TGTGCCAGCAGACAGGGGGCGTACTATGGCTACACCTTC

abundance: many
d_gene: TRBD2
j_gene: TRBJ2-1
v_gene: TRBV18
CDR3aa: CASSPRGGEDEQFF
CDR3nt: TGTGCCAGCTCACCACGGGGAGGGGAAGATGAGCAGTTCTTC

abundance: few
d_gene: .
j_gene: TRBJ2-7
v_gene: TRBV6-1
CDR3aa: CASSVRRGSFEQYF
CDR3nt: TGTGCCAGCAGTGTTCGGCGGGGATCGTTCGAGCAGTACTTC

abundance: .
d_gene: .
j_gene: TRBJ2-1
v_gene: TRBV20-1
CDR3aa: CSATPGGSVTKGQSKFF
CDR3nt: TGCAGTGCTACTCCCGGGGGGAGCGTCACTAAGGGACAAAGTAAGTTCTTC

abundance: .
d_gene: .
j_gene: TRBJ2-3
v_gene: TRBV19
CDR3aa: CASRVRQVKQDTQYF
CDR3nt: TGTGCCAGTAGAGTAAGGCAGGTAAAACAAGATACGCAGTATTTT

abundance: many
d_gene: .
j_gene: TRBJ2-7
v_gene: TRBV15
CDR3aa: CATSIYRGSSYEQYF
CDR3nt: TGTGCCACCAGCATCTATCGGGGAAGCTCCTACGAGCAGTACTTC

abundance: many
d_gene: .
j_gene: TRBJ2-7
v_gene: TRBV11-2
CDR3aa: CASSQTAYEQYF
CDR3nt: TGTGCCAGCAGCCAGACGGCATACGAGCAGTACTTC

abundance: .
d_gene: .
j_gene: TRBJ1-2
v_gene: TRBV9
CDR3aa: CANSPLTGFYGYTF
CDR3nt: TGTGCCAACAGTCCATTAACAGGGTTCTATGGCTACACCTTC

abundance: many
d_gene: .
j_gene: TRBJ1-1
v_gene: TRBV14
CDR3aa: CASSQSPSLGTTEAFF
CDR3nt: TGTGCCAGCAGCCAAAGCCCCTCACTGGGGACCACTGAAGCTTTCTTT

abundance: .
d_gene: TRBD1
j_gene: TRBJ2-6
v_gene: TRBV20-1
CDR3aa: CSDRGYTGGRSGANVLTF
CDR3nt: TGCAGTGATAGGGGCTATACAGGGGGCAGATCTGGGGCCAACGTCCTGACTTTC